This is a list of T cell receptor beta chains from one sample in a study of PD-L1 blockade in urothelial cancer. Here immunoSEQ multiplex PCR was the method, and the copy in TCRdb shows in-frame clones only, minus some. This sample has 28,000 or so clones, with 70% to 90% found just once. Sample: PBMCs, taken around atezolizumab (anti-PD-L1) treatment. The receptors were gathered from a man in his 60s with urothelial cancer. Both conserved end residues are part of each CDR3. Each record gives: D gene, V gene, clone size, J gene, CDR3 DNA, CDR3 protein. D genes are given only for firm matches. The size field is filled for only some rows; it gives once, few, many or a size class.

>-|TRBV11-2|-|TRBJ1-4
TGTGCCAGCAGCCGTGCGGGGGCACCGAGGAATGAAAAACTGTTTTTT
CASSRAGAPRNEKLFF
>TRBD2|TRBV29-1|-|TRBJ2-1
TGCAGCGTTGACGGGAGGGGAGTAGTAAATGAGCAGTTCTTC
CSVDGRGVVNEQFF
>-|TRBV30|few|TRBJ1-4
TGTGCCTTCGGGGGACTAAATGAAAAACTGTTTTTT
CAFGGLNEKLFF
>-|TRBV6-4|-|TRBJ1-5
TGTGCCAGCATTAGACAGAGCAATCAGCCCCAGCATTTT
CASIRQSNQPQHF
>TRBD1|TRBV6-5|-|TRBJ1-1
TGTGCCAGCAGCCGGCGACAGGGCACTGAAGCTTTCTTT
CASSRRQGTEAFF
>TRBD1|TRBV5-6|-|TRBJ2-7
TGTGCCAGCAGCTTGGAGGGACAGCGCTCCTACGAGCAGTACTTC
CASSLEGQRSYEQYF
>-|TRBV7-6|-|TRBJ1-5
TGTGCCAGCAGCTTAGACACGGGGGGGAGTTGGCGCAATCAGCCCCAGCATTTT
CASSLDTGGSWRNQPQHF
>-|TRBV2|-|TRBJ1-1
TGTGCCAGCACTCAGACAGAGAACACTGAAGCTTTCTTT
CASTQTENTEAFF
>-|TRBV5-5|-|TRBJ2-2
TGTGCCAGCAGCCTGGGAGGGAACACCGGGGAGCTGTTTTTT
CASSLGGNTGELFF
>-|TRBV5-1|-|TRBJ2-7
TGCGCCAGCAGCTTGGCTGGCAGGGGATCCTACGAGCAGTACTTC
CASSLAGRGSYEQYF
>-|TRBV11-3|-|TRBJ2-2
TGTGCCAGCAGCCAAGCCGGGTATGGCGGGGAGCTGTTTTTT
CASSQAGYGGELFF
>TRBD1|TRBV30|-|TRBJ2-7
TGTGCCTGGAGTTGGGACAGGGACTACGAGCAGTACTTC
CAWSWDRDYEQYF
>TRBD1|TRBV4-1|once|TRBJ1-1
TGCGCCAGCAGCCAGGGACAGGGGCTTAACACTGAAGCTTTCTTT
CASSQGQGLNTEAFF
>-|TRBV5-1|-|TRBJ1-1
TGCGCCAGCAGCTCCTCCCCGAGGGGAGGGAACACTGAAGCTTTCTTT
CASSSSPRGGNTEAFF
>TRBD1|TRBV5-6|once|TRBJ1-2
TGTGCCAGCAGCTTCAAGACAGGGATGGGTGGCTACACCTTC
CASSFKTGMGGYTF
>TRBD2|TRBV18|-|TRBJ2-7
TGTGCCAGCTCACCGGGACTAGCGGTAATCTACGAGCAGTACTTC
CASSPGLAVIYEQYF
>-|TRBV18|-|TRBJ1-2
TGTGCCAGCTCCCCGGACAGCCTTTATGGCTACACCTTC
CASSPDSLYGYTF
>TRBD1|TRBV6-1|few|TRBJ1-5
TGTGCCAGCAGTGAAGGGGGACAGGGGGAGGGTCAGCCCCAGCATTTT
CASSEGGQGEGQPQHF
>-|TRBV7-2|-|TRBJ1-2
TGTGCCAGCAGCGCTAGGGGGACGGCATTCTATGGCTACACCTTC
CASSARGTAFYGYTF
>TRBD1|TRBV29-1|-|TRBJ1-2
TGCAGCGTTGACTCTGGGACAGGGGGTGGCTACACCTTC
CSVDSGTGGGYTF
>-|TRBV6-4|once|TRBJ2-3
TGTGCCAGCAGTGACGGGGACACCTACACAGATACGCAGTATTTT
CASSDGDTYTDTQYF
>-|TRBV6-5|-|TRBJ2-3
TGTGCCAGCAGTTACTCGTTCTTTCATGGCACGCAGTATTTT
CASSYSFFHGTQYF
>-|TRBV5-1|-|TRBJ1-1
TGCGCCAGCAGACTGGACAGAAACACTGAAGCTTTCTTT
CASRLDRNTEAFF
>-|TRBV9|-|TRBJ1-4
TGTGCCAGCAGCGCATTACAGGGAGGGAATGAAAAACTGTTTTTT
CASSALQGGNEKLFF
>-|TRBV5-4|-|TRBJ1-3
TGTGCCAGCAGCTCAGGGTTATACTCTGGAAACACCATATATTTT
CASSSGLYSGNTIYF
>-|TRBV30|-|TRBJ2-7
TGTGCCTGGAGTGTTCGGAGAGAGCAGTACTTC
CAWSVRREQYF
>TRBD1|TRBV5-1|-|TRBJ2-3
TGCGCCAGCAGCTCAGGGACAGGGAACACAGATACGCAGTATTTT
CASSSGTGNTDTQYF
>TRBD2|TRBV7-2|-|TRBJ2-6
TGTGCCAGCAGCTTAGTCCTAGCGGGGTCGGGCTCTGGGGCCAACGTCCTGACTTTC
CASSLVLAGSGSGANVLTF
>-|TRBV10-3|-|TRBJ2-3
TGTGCCATCAGTGACACCGGGACTAGCACAGATACGCAGTATTTT
CAISDTGTSTDTQYF
>-|TRBV6-1|-|TRBJ2-3
TGTGCCAGCACCGTTGCGGTGGAGGCGGATACGCAGTATTTT
CASTVAVEADTQYF
>TRBD2|TRBV4-2|-|TRBJ2-3
TGTGCCAGCAGCCAAGAAAGGTGGGCGGGAGGGGGGATTCGCACAGATACGCAGTATTTT
CASSQERWAGGGIRTDTQYF
>-|TRBV7-6|-|TRBJ2-2
TGTGCCAGCAGCTCAACCGGGACAACTAACACCGGGGAGCTGTTTTTT
CASSSTGTTNTGELFF
>TRBD2|TRBV28|-|TRBJ2-3
TGTGCCAGCAGCGCTGGACTAGCAGTCATTGGCACAGATACGCAGTATTTT
CASSAGLAVIGTDTQYF
>TRBD2|TRBV29-1|-|TRBJ2-5
TGCAGCGGCGCCGGACTAGCGGGAGTTCAAGAGACCCAGTACTTC
CSGAGLAGVQETQYF
>-|TRBV11-3|-|TRBJ2-5
TGTGCCAGCAGCCCTGGGCTCCAAGAGACCCAGTACTTC
CASSPGLQETQYF
>TRBD2|TRBV9|-|TRBJ2-5
TGTGCCAGTACCTCCGGGAGGAGGGAAGAGACCCAGTACTTC
CASTSGRREETQYF
>-|TRBV4-1|-|TRBJ1-6
TGCGCCAGCAGCCAAGAAGCGGGGGGGGGAAATTCACCCCTCCACTTT
CASSQEAGGGNSPLHF
>TRBD1|TRBV6-5|-|TRBJ1-1
TGTGCCAGCAGCACAGGGGTTCGGACTGAAGCTTTCTTT
CASSTGVRTEAFF
>TRBD2|TRBV7-2|-|TRBJ2-5
TGTGCCAGCAGCTTAGCCCCTAGCGGGGGGGGGCAAGAGACCCAGTACTTC
CASSLAPSGGGQETQYF
>TRBD2|TRBV5-1|-|TRBJ2-7
TGCGCCAGCACCCGAGAGTGGGGGGGCGAGCAGTACTTC
CASTREWGGEQYF
>TRBD1|TRBV10-3|once|TRBJ2-7
TGTGCCATCAGTGAACCAGACAGGGTCCACGAGCAGTACTTC
CAISEPDRVHEQYF
>-|TRBV19|few|TRBJ1-5
TGTGCCAGTAGTATTACAGGGAGCAATCAGCCCCAGCATTTT
CASSITGSNQPQHF
>-|TRBV30|-|TRBJ2-7
TGTGCCTGGAGCACAGGGAACCCCTACGAGCAGTACTTC
CAWSTGNPYEQYF
>-|TRBV5-4|-|TRBJ1-1
TGTGCCAGCAGCTTGGCAGGGCAGAACACTGAAGCTTTCTTT
CASSLAGQNTEAFF
>-|TRBV19|once|TRBJ2-7
TGTGCCAGTAAACCCTACGATACAGGGCCCGAACCTAACGAGCAGTACTTC
CASKPYDTGPEPNEQYF
>-|TRBV9|-|TRBJ2-7
TGTGCCAGCAGTGAATCGGGACTGCCGTGGGGCGAGCAGTACTTC
CASSESGLPWGEQYF
>-|TRBV12-5|-|TRBJ2-5
TGTGCTAGTGGTTTGGGAGGCCGTTTGTACCAAGAGACCCAGTACTTC
CASGLGGRLYQETQYF
>-|TRBV19|few|TRBJ1-3
TGTGCCAGTAGTATTTCTACTGGAAACACCATATATTTT
CASSISTGNTIYF
>-|TRBV18|-|TRBJ1-5
TGTGCCAGCTCAAAGACCTACAGGGAATATAGCAATCAGCCCCAGCATTTT
CASSKTYREYSNQPQHF
>-|TRBV30|-|TRBJ2-5
TGTGCCTGGAGTCAAAAAGAGACCCAGTACTTC
CAWSQKETQYF
>-|TRBV6-1|-|TRBJ2-1
TGTGCCAGCAGTGGTGAGGCGGGACGCAATGAGCAGTTCTTC
CASSGEAGRNEQFF
>TRBD2|TRBV19|-|TRBJ2-1
TGTGCCAGTACCGCTAGCGGGATCCATTACAATGAGCAGTTCTTC
CASTASGIHYNEQFF
>TRBD1|TRBV5-1|few|TRBJ2-1
TGCGCCAGCAGCTTGGGAACAGGGGGCCGTGAGCAGTTCTTC
CASSLGTGGREQFF
>-|TRBV2|-|TRBJ1-5
TGTGCCAGCCAACAGGGCTATAGCAATCAGCCCCAGCATTTT
CASQQGYSNQPQHF
>-|TRBV5-1|-|TRBJ2-1
TGCGCCAGCAGCCCCACAGGGTGGGATGAGCAGTTCTTC
CASSPTGWDEQFF
>TRBD1|TRBV7-2|-|TRBJ1-2
TGTGCCAGCAGCTCGGACAGGCCCTGGGCTGGCTACACCTTC
CASSSDRPWAGYTF
>-|TRBV30|-|TRBJ1-1
TGTGCCTGGAGTGTGGCTCGGGTCCGCTCAGGGGACACTGAAGCTTTCTTT
CAWSVARVRSGDTEAFF